This T cell receptor beta chain appears in the sequencing data of a study of read filtering for tumor transcriptome and immune sequencing. Study-wide findings and caveats: IR-seq and RNA-seq agreed better without single-read clonotypes.

The library was built from around 0.4 ug RNA with molecular barcoded adaptors for alpha/delta and beta/gamma chains. A single record per CDR3 protein comes from TCRdb applying MiXCR to the reads. The sample contains about 86,000 distinct CDR3 sequences, around an eighth of which appear only once. Note on this clonotype: The antigen remains undetermined. One junction end disagrees with the germline gene, perhaps due to a read error.

The CDR3 is 16 residues long. From germline, CDR1 is SGHNT and CDR2 YENEEA. This rearrangement joins TRBV11-3 to TRBJ2-3, with 10 positions matching TRBD2. The sequence came from a donor over 35 with multiple myeloma. The sequencing input was a population of CD138-negative cells sorted from bone marrow. CDR3 in DNA: TGTGCCAGCAGCCTACGTAGCGGGAGGAACACAGATATGCAGTATTTT. Its protein is CASSLRSGRNTDMQYF.